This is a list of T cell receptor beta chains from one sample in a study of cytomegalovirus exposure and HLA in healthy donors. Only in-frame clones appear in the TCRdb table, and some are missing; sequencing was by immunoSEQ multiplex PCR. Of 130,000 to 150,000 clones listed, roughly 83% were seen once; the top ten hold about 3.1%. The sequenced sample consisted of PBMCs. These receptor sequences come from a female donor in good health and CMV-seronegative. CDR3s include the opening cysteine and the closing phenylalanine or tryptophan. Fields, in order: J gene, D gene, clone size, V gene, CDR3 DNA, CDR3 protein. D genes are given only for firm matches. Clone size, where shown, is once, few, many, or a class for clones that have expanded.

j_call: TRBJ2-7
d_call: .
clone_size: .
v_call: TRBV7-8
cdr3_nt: TGTGCCAGCAGCTTAAACTCCGTCGAGCAGTACTTC
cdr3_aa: CASSLNSVEQYF

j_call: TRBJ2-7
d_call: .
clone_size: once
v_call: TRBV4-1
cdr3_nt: TGCGCCAGCAGCCCCAGGTTGGGGGCGGGGGTTGGGGAGCAGTACTTC
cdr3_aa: CASSPRLGAGVGEQYF

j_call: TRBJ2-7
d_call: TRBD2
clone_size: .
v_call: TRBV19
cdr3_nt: TGTGCCAGTAGTATGGCGGGGGATTCCCCCTACGAGCAGTACTTC
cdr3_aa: CASSMAGDSPYEQYF

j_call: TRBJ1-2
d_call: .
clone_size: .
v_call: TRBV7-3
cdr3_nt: TGTGCCAGCAGCCCCACATCAGGGGTCGGCTACACCTTC
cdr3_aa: CASSPTSGVGYTF

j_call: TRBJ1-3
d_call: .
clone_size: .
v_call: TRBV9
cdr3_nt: TGTGCCAGCAGCCCCCGGGGGGTTGGCACCATATATTTT
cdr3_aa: CASSPRGVGTIYF

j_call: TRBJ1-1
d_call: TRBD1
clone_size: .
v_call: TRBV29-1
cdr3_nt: TGCAGCGTTGAAGCCGGAGGGGGCTCAAACACTGAAGCTTTCTTT
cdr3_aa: CSVEAGGGSNTEAFF

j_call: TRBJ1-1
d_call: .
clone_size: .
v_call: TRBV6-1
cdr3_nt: TGTGCCAGCAGTGAAGGTTGGGGCCTGGGGACTGAAGCTTTCTTT
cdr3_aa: CASSEGWGLGTEAFF

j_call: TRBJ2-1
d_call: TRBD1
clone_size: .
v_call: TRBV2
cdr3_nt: TGTGCCAGCAGTGCCGGGACAGGAGCCTACAATGAGCAGTTCTTC
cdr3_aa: CASSAGTGAYNEQFF

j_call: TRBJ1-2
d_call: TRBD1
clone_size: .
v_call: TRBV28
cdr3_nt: TGTGCCAGCAGTGAGGGGACAGGGGCTAACTATGGCTACACCTTC
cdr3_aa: CASSEGTGANYGYTF

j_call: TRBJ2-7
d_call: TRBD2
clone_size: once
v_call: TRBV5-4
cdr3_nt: TGTGCCAGCAGCCTTTTAGCGGGAGGGGGTAGCGAGCAGTACTTC
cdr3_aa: CASSLLAGGGSEQYF

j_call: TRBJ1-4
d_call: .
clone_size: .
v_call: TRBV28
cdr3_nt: TGTGCCAGCAGCCCCCCCCCGGGTGAAAAACTGTTTTTT
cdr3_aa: CASSPPPGEKLFF

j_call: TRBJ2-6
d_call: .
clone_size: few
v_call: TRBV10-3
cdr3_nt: TGTGCCATCAGTGACACAGGTTCCTCTGGGGCCAACGTCCTGACTTTC
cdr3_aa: CAISDTGSSGANVLTF

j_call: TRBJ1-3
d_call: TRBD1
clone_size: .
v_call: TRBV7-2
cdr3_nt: TGTGCCAGCAGCTTAGGCCCAGGGGGATTCTCTGGAAACACCATATATTTT
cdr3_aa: CASSLGPGGFSGNTIYF

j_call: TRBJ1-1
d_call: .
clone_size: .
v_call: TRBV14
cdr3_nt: TGTGCCAGCAGCCGGAAGGCTAGCACTGAAGCTTTCTTT
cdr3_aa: CASSRKASTEAFF

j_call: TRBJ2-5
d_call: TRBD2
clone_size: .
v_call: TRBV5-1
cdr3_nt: TGCGCCAGCAGCTTGGAGACAGCGGGGGGGCAAGAGACCCAGTACTTC
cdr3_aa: CASSLETAGGQETQYF

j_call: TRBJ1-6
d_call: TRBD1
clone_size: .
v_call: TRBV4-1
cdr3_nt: TGCGCCAGCAGCCAGGGACAGGCTCTCGCGGGACCCCTCCACTTT
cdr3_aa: CASSQGQALAGPLHF

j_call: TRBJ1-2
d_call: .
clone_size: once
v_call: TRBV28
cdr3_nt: TGTGCCAGCAAGTTTTTTGGCCGCCTTAACTATGGCTACACCTTC
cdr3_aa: CASKFFGRLNYGYTF